The 12 T cell receptor beta chains presented below share a single source sample, sequenced in a study of blood T cells in healthy people across ages. Combining a sample-barcoded 5' primer with a J-beta primer mix, a second PCR ran for roughly 7 to 12 cycles. A single record per CDR3 protein comes from TCRdb applying MiXCR to the 5' RACE reads. Found here are hundreds of thousands of distinct CDR3 sequences, 55% to 70% of them singletons; the top ten hold 20% to 25%. Sequencing was performed on blood. The receptors were sampled from a man aged 30 to 39 in good health.

This clonotype appeared a few times. V and J are TRBV5-1 and TRBJ2-3, with D possibly being TRBD2 (5 bases). V lost 4 bases, J lost 3 bases, and 15 bases lay in between. The germline V gene encodes CDR1 SGHRS and CDR2 YFSETQ. The CDR3 has 15 amino acids. CDR3 sequence reads: CASSPDGGPTDTQYF. The CDR3 DNA is TGCGCCAGCAGCCCGGACGGAGGTCCAACAGATACGCAGTATTTT.

The J gene is TRBJ2-4, the V gene TRBV6-6; 7 nucleotides line up with TRBD1. The tail of the sequence fits TRBJ2-7 better, so the J call may be wrong. CDR1 and CDR2 (germline): MNHNY, SVGAGI (reference sequence). This CDR3 comprises 15 residues. In DNA, the CDR3 is TGTGCCAGCAGACAAGGGGGCATTATGGGTTACGAGCAGTACTTC. Protein: CASRQGGIMGYEQYF.

This chain joins TRBV10-3 and TRBJ2-6; TRBD1 aligns across 9 bases. Trimming took 0 bases from V and 5 from J; bases not matched to a gene: 8. The CDR3 spans 18 residues. Germline CDR1 ENHRY, CDR2 SYGVKD. CDR3 sequence (DNA): TGTGCCATCAGTGAGTCGATACAGGGGGCTAGTCGGGCCAACGTCCTGACTTTC. Its protein is CAISESIQGASRANVLTF.

This clonotype has just a few counts. The V gene is TRBV4-3, the J gene TRBJ2-7; TRBD1 agrees at 7 bases. The J segment lost 0 bases and the V segment lost 3 bases, leaving 5 bases of the junction unmatched. The CDR3 spans 15 residues. Germline loops: CDR1 LGHNA, CDR2 YSLEER. The CDR3: CASSHRQGSSYEQYF. The CDR3 DNA reads TGCGCCAGCAGCCATAGACAGGGAAGCTCCTACGAGCAGTACTTC.

This clonotype appeared a few times. The rearrangement joins TRBV6-5 to TRBJ2-1; the D gene is possibly TRBD1 (6 bases). The V end was cut by 6 bases, the J end by 3 bases, with 9 bases between. Germline loops: CDR1 MNHEY, CDR2 SVGAGI. This CDR3 spans 13 amino acids. CDR3 nucleotide sequence: TGTGCCAGCAGCCAGGGGAGCTACAATGAGCAGTTCTTC. It codes for CASSQGSYNEQFF.

The rearrangement joins TRBV27 to TRBJ1-1; D not certain. The germline V gene encodes CDR1 MNHEY and CDR2 SMNVEV (reference sequence). The CDR3 spans 13 residues. Trimming shortened V by 5 bases and J by 4 bases, and 11 bases separated the two germline ends. The CDR3 sequence: CASSTPLGTEAFF. The CDR3 nucleotides are TGTGCCAGCAGTACACCCTTGGGCACTGAAGCTTTCTTT.

The rearrangement joins TRBV11-2 to TRBJ2-4, with 7 positions matching TRBD1. V dropped 4 bases and J dropped 13; count of bases not matched to a gene: 13. The length of the CDR3 is 14 residues. Germline CDR1 is SGHAT and CDR2 is FQNNGV. CDR3 region: CASSYGQDPEEQYF. The CDR3 nucleotides read TGTGCCAGCAGCTATGGACAGGACCCTGAGGAGCAGTACTTC.

The chain carries TRBV13 and TRBJ1-3; the D is unclear. The CDR3 loop spans 14 amino acids. V was clipped by 6 bases and J by 4 bases, with 13 bases between them. Per germline, CDR1 PRHDT and CDR2 FYEKMQ (reference sequence). CDR3 sequence reads: CASSRTFTGNTIYF. The CDR3 coding sequence is TGTGCCAGCAGTCGAACATTCACAGGAAACACCATATATTTT.

CDR3 sequence: CASSLGVLPHYNEQFF. In DNA form, the CDR3 reads TGTGCCAGCAGCTTGGGGGTCCTCCCTCATTACAATGAGCAGTTCTTC. The chain employs TRBV7-9 and TRBJ2-1; D is tentatively TRBD1 or TRBD2 (5 bases each). V was cut by 3 bases and J by 4 bases, with 16 bases left in between. The germline gives CDR1 SEHNR, CDR2 FQNEAQ (reference sequence). The CDR3 has 16 amino acids.

The CDR3 loop is CASSLRQDGPNTEAFF. CDR3 in DNA: TGCGCCAGCAGCTTGAGACAGGACGGCCCGAACACTGAAGCTTTCTTT. The gene calls are TRBV5-1 and TRBJ1-1; a weak D match, TRBD1 (6 bases). This CDR3 has 16 residues. Germline assignment: CDR1 SGHRS and CDR2 YFSETQ. V was cut by 1 base and J by 1 base, with 14 bases left in between.

This clonotype was detected only a few times. CDR3 nucleotide sequence: TGTGCCAGCGGAATTATCAGGGGGCTTCGGGAGACCCAGTACTTC. This translates into CASGIIRGLRETQYF. V gene TRBV7-2 combines with J gene TRBJ2-5; 8 bases are a match to TRBD1. The V and J ends lost 8 bases and 5 bases, in that order; junction bases with no gene match: 13. Looked up from germline, CDR1 is SGHTA and CDR2 is FQGNSA. The CDR3 has 15 residues.

The rearrangement uses TRBV20-1 and TRBJ2-7, with D possibly matching TRBD1 (6 bases). Germline lookup yields CDR1 DFQATT and CDR2 SNEGSKA (reference sequence). The CDR3 sequence is 13 residues long. Trimming took off 5 bases at V and 2 bases at J, with 13 bases between the two ends. CDR3 sequence (DNA): TGCAGTGCTTCGACAGGAACCACCTACGAGCAGTACTTC. It codes for CSASTGTTYEQYF.